The 31 T cell receptor beta chains below were found in one sample sequenced in a study of blood T cell repertoires in COVID-19 (dated by TCRdb to between 2020 and 2021). Libraries were made using the immunoSEQ multiplex PCR assay. In its TCRdb copy, this immuneACCESS table keeps in-frame sequences only and misses some clones. Where compared with another copy, unresolved V genes explain less than half of these, and the others have no known cause. The sample table shows 300,000 to 400,000 clones, and 90% are seen once. Clones ranked in the top ten supply 2.6% of the sample. Material for sequencing was PBMCs or T cells enriched from blood (not recorded which). The receptors come from a man in his sixties who had recovered from COVID-19.

This chain joins TRBV4-3 and TRBJ1-3; D unresolved. The CDR3 has 15 residues. The V and J ends lost 1 base and 7 bases respectively, with 14 bases between them. CDR1 is LGHNA, CDR2 YSLEER, per germline. The CDR3 region is CASSQAEREANTIYF. The DNA for the CDR3 is TGCGCCAGCAGCCAAGCTGAGAGGGAGGCCAACACCATATATTTT.

CDR3 amino acids: CASSFGRGSYNEQFF. CDR3 bases: TGTGCCAGCAGCTTCGGGAGAGGCTCCTACAATGAGCAGTTCTTC. This chain uses TRBV11-3 with TRBJ2-1; D perhaps matches TRBD2 (6 bases). CDR1 is SGHNT, CDR2 YENEEA, per germline. There are 15 residues in the CDR3. Trimming stripped 3 bases from V and 0 bases from J, with 9 bases between.

This clone was recorded only once. This chain uses TRBV2 with TRBJ1-5; 7 bases align to TRBD1. This CDR3 comprises 13 residues. The germline V gene has CDR1 SNHLY and CDR2 FYNNEI. Germline trimming cut 5 bases from V and 7 bases from J; bases unmatched to any gene: 5. This CDR3 reads CASSQGESQPQHF. The CDR3 DNA follows: TGTGCCAGCAGTCAGGGGGAGTCCCAGCCCCAGCATTTT.

The chain carries TRBV7-8 and TRBJ2-7; 7 positions match TRBD2. V lost 1 base to trimming and J lost 2 bases; unmatched junction nucleotides: 11. Germline V CDR1 and CDR2: SGHVS, FQNEAQ. The CDR3 runs to 17 residues. As DNA, the CDR3 is TGTGCCAGCAGCTTAGATTTGGCTAGCGGTATCCCCTACGAGCAGTACTTC. Protein product: CASSLDLASGIPYEQYF.

The chain combines TRBV6-5 with TRBJ2-6; tentative D call: TRBD1 (5 bases). This CDR3 is 15 amino acids long. From germline, CDR1 is MNHEY and CDR2 SVGAGI. The ends were cut back, 2 bases at V and 1 base at J, with 6 bases in the middle. CDR3 residues: CASSYKGSGANVLTF. CDR3 sequence (DNA): TGTGCCAGCAGTTACAAGGGGTCTGGGGCCAACGTCCTGACTTTC.

The chain uses TRBV5-6 and TRBJ1-4; 10 positions match TRBD1. This CDR3 has 15 amino acids. Germline assignment: CDR1 SGHDT and CDR2 YYEEEE. With V trimmed by 5 bases and J by 5 bases, 6 bases remained unmatched. The CDR3 nucleotides read TGTGCCAGCAGAGGAAGGGGACAGGGGAATGAAAAACTGTTTTTT. It translates to CASRGRGQGNEKLFF.

The rearrangement joins TRBV3-1 (or the pseudogene TRBV3-2) to TRBJ1-5; D unclear. Germline CDR1 LGHDT, CDR2 YNNKEL (reference sequence). The ends were cut back, 2 bases at V and 7 bases at J, with 9 bases in the middle. The CDR3 is made up of 13 amino acids. CDR3 sequence reads: CASSQWAGQPQHF. The DNA of the CDR3 is TGTGCCAGCAGCCAATGGGCGGGCCAGCCCCAGCATTTT.

The chain carries TRBV12-5 and TRBJ1-1; D might be TRBD1 (6 bases). This CDR3 has 12 residues. Germline V gene lookup returns CDR1 LGHNT and CDR2 FRNRAP. Trimming removed 5 bases at V and 11 bases at J, with 15 bases between. DNA of the CDR3: TGTGCTAGTGGTAGGAAACAGGGAGACGCTTTCTTT. Protein sequence: CASGRKQGDAFF.

The V and J genes are TRBV11-3 and TRBJ1-1; 9 bases fit TRBD1. J lost 4 bases, V lost 5 bases, and 11 bases had no gene match. CDR1 SGHNT and CDR2 YENEEA come from the germline V gene. The length of the CDR3 is 16 residues. The CDR3 loop reads CASSLTWTGEGTEAFF. DNA of the CDR3: TGTGCCAGCAGCCTAACCTGGACAGGGGAGGGCACTGAAGCTTTCTTT.

This clone was recorded a few times. J is TRBJ2-2 and V is TRBV19; weak D call: TRBD1 (6 bases). Between the trimmed V and J ends, which lost 5 bases and 2 bases, there was a span of 12 bases. CDR3 length equals 15 residues. Germline CDR1 LNHDA, CDR2 SQIVND (reference sequence). CDR3 in DNA: TGTGCCAGTAGTCCCGGACAGATCAACACCGGGGAGCTGTTTTTT. Amino acids: CASSPGQINTGELFF.

This chain uses TRBV18 with TRBJ2-7; 8 nucleotides line up with TRBD1. The CDR3 covers 14 residues. Germline V gene lookup returns CDR1 KGHSH and CDR2 LQKENI. J was trimmed by 3 bases and V by 2 bases; bases with no gene match: 3. DNA of the CDR3: TGTGCCAGCTCACCAGGGGGACAGGTCTACGAGCAGTACTTC. Encoded protein: CASSPGGQVYEQYF. The full variable domain, in which reference TRBV18 and TRBJ2-7 provide the parts outside the CDR3, is NAGVMQNPRHLVRRRGQEARLRCSPMKGHSHVYWYRQLPEEGLKFMVYLQKENIIDESGMPKERFSAEFPKEGPSILRIQQVVRGDSAAYFCASSPGGQVYEQYFGPGTRLTVT.

The rearrangement links TRBV29-1 to TRBJ1-2; no clear D gene. The CDR3 sequence is 12 residues long. V was clipped by 4 bases and J by 6 bases, with 12 bases between them. Germline V gene lookup returns CDR1 SQVTM and CDR2 ANQGSEA. The CDR3 DNA reads as TGCAGCGTTGCCGGGCCGCGGGATGGCTACACCTTC. Amino acid sequence: CSVAGPRDGYTF. Looking up the rest from reference TRBV29-1 and TRBJ1-2 gives the full variable domain: SAVISQKPSRDICQRGTSLTIQCQVDSQVTMMFWYRQQPGQSLTLIATANQGSEATYESGFVIDKFPISRPNLTFSTLTVSNMSPEDSSIYLCSVAGPRDGYTFGSGTRLTVV.

The chain is built from TRBV11-2 and TRBJ1-6, with a possible D match to TRBD1 (6 bases). CDR1 is SGHAT and CDR2 is FQNNGV in the germline V gene. V was clipped by 7 bases and J by 10 bases, with 26 bases between them. This CDR3 has 17 residues. The CDR3 bases are TGTGCCAGCACCTCGGGGGGCGCCTCTCCGGGGTGGTCACCCCTCCACTTT. Translated: CASTSGGASPGWSPLHF.

This clone was observed a single time. The rearrangement uses TRBV6-5 and TRBJ1-5, with D tentatively TRBD1 (6 bases). This CDR3 is built from 16 residues. Germline-derived CDR1 and CDR2 are MNHEY and SVGAGI. Trimming cost V 4 bases and J 4 bases, with 17 bases left between them. The CDR3 loop reads CASSLRWGRGNQPQHF. The CDR3 region has the DNA TGTGCCAGCAGTTTACGATGGGGGCGAGGAAATCAGCCCCAGCATTTT.

J is TRBJ1-1 and V is TRBV3-1 (or the pseudogene TRBV3-2), with D possibly TRBD1 on 5 matching bases. The germline V gene encodes CDR1 LGHDT and CDR2 YNNKEL (reference sequence). V was clipped by 5 bases and J by 6 bases, with 13 bases between them. The CDR3 covers 13 residues. The CDR3 sequence: CASSSRQSPEAFF. The CDR3 DNA sequence: TGTGCCAGCAGCTCCCGACAGAGCCCTGAAGCTTTCTTT.

The CDR3 spells CASSLGQSSNYGYTF. The CDR3 nucleotides are TGCGCCAGCAGCCTTGGACAGTCTTCTAACTATGGCTACACCTTC. V is TRBV4-1 and J is TRBJ1-2, with D tentatively TRBD1 (6 bases). Germline CDR1 MGHRA, CDR2 YSYEKL. V was pared by 4 bases and J by 0 bases, with 12 bases between. The CDR3 sequence is 15 residues long.

V gene TRBV7-3 combines with J gene TRBJ2-3; no clear D gene. CDR1 is SGHTA and CDR2 is FQGTGA in the germline V gene. V was trimmed by 2 bases and J by 0 bases, leaving 6 bases between them. The CDR3 loop spans 14 amino acids. CDR3 sequence reads: CASSLRGSTDTQYF. CDR3 DNA: TGTGCCAGCAGCTTACGAGGTAGCACAGATACGCAGTATTTT. Drawing the rest from reference TRBV7-3 and TRBJ2-3, the complete variable domain is GAGVSQTPSNKVTEKGKYVELRCDPISGHTALYWYRQSLGQGPEFLIYFQGTGAADDSGLPNDRFFAVRPEGSVSTLKIQRTERGDSAVYLCASSLRGSTDTQYFGPGTRLTVL.

This chain uses TRBV5-1 with TRBJ2-3, with TRBD1 matching over 8 bases. V was pared by 2 bases and J by 3 bases, with 5 bases of the junction left unmatched. There are 15 residues in the CDR3. Per the germline V gene, CDR1 is SGHRS and CDR2 is YFSETQ. DNA for the CDR3: TGCGCCAGCAGCTTCAGGGGGCGTGGGACAGATACGCAGTATTTT. Protein sequence: CASSFRGRGTDTQYF.

This clone has only one observation. The chain couples TRBV11-2 to TRBJ1-6; D gene uncertain. The germline gives CDR1 SGHAT, CDR2 FQNNGV. The CDR3 is 14 amino acids. V lost 2 bases and J 3 bases, leaving 5 bases between the germline ends. CDR3 bases: TGTGCCAGCAGCTTAACAGACTATAATTCACCCCTCCACTTT. Residues: CASSLTDYNSPLHF.

J is TRBJ1-1 and V is TRBV24-1, with TRBD1 identical over 10 bases. Looked up from germline, CDR1 is KGHDR and CDR2 is SFDVKD. V dropped 12 bases and J dropped 1; count of bases not matched to a gene: 10. The CDR3 has 15 residues. The CDR3 loop reads CAPHGTGERNTEAFF. For the CDR3, the DNA is TGTGCCCCACACGGGACAGGGGAAAGGAACACTGAAGCTTTCTTT.

This clone was recorded a few times. The CDR3 loop reads CASSREDAYNEQFF. The CDR3 nucleotides are TGCGCCAGCAGCAGGGAGGACGCCTACAATGAGCAGTTCTTC. The V and J genes are TRBV5-1 and TRBJ2-1; weak D call: TRBD2 (6 bases). There are 14 residues in the CDR3. V was trimmed by 4 bases and J by 2 bases, leaving 10 bases between them. Germline CDR1 is SGHRS and CDR2 is YFSETQ.

This CDR3 reads CASSEAIRAGGYTF. The CDR3 nucleotides are TGTGCCAGCAGTGAAGCCATCAGAGCGGGGGGCTACACCTTC. The chain has TRBV2 and TRBJ1-2; D uncertain. Trimming removed 0 bases at V and 8 bases at J, with 13 bases between. Germline-derived CDR1 and CDR2 are SNHLY and FYNNEI. The CDR3 runs to 14 residues.

The chain couples TRBV11-3 to TRBJ2-3, with TRBD2 identical over 11 bases. With 2 bases clipped from V and 3 bases from J, the junction kept 4 bases outside the gene matches. CDR3 size: 16 residues. Germline V gene sequence: CDR1 SGHNT, CDR2 YENEEA. The CDR3 is CASSLTSGGQTDTQYF. The CDR3 DNA sequence: TGTGCCAGCAGCTTAACTAGCGGGGGCCAAACAGATACGCAGTATTTT. Together with reference TRBV11-3 and TRBJ2-3, the CDR3 gives the full variable domain: EAGVVQSPRYKIIEKKQPVAFWCNPISGHNTLYWYLQNLGQGPELLIRYENEEAVDDSQLPKDRFSAERLKGVDSTLKIQPAELGDSAVYLCASSLTSGGQTDTQYFGPGTRLTVL.

CDR3 bases: TGTGCCAGCAGCCACACGGGGGACAGGGCCTTAGCCCCCCTCCACTTT. Protein: CASSHTGDRALAPLHF. This chain links TRBV4-2 with TRBJ1-6; TRBD1 aligns across 9 bases. This CDR3 is 16 amino acids long. Looked up from germline, CDR1 is LGHNA and CDR2 is YNFKEQ. Germline trimming cut 3 bases from V and 13 bases from J; bases unmatched to any gene: 13.

The DNA of the CDR3 is TGTGCCACCAGTGATACGGGCAGGGAGGGGAATACCCAGTACTTC. This codes for CATSDTGREGNTQYF. The rearrangement joins TRBV24-1 to TRBJ2-5; 7 bases are shared with TRBD2. There are 15 residues in the CDR3. J was trimmed by 8 bases and V by 3 bases; bases with no gene match: 11. Germline-derived CDR1 and CDR2 are KGHDR and SFDVKD.

The rearrangement uses TRBV10-3 and TRBJ2-5, with 16 bases that match TRBD2. The germline V gene encodes CDR1 ENHRY and CDR2 SYGVKD. With V trimmed by 10 bases and J by 6 bases, 11 bases remained unmatched. This CDR3 spans 16 amino acids. In DNA, the CDR3 is TGTGCCACCCAACCGGGACTAGCGGGGGGGGTGCAGACCCAGTACTTC. As protein: CATQPGLAGGVQTQYF.

The J gene is TRBJ2-1, the V gene TRBV3-1 (or the pseudogene TRBV3-2), with TRBD2 matching over 10 bases. The CDR3 spans 17 residues. Trimming removed 0 bases from V and 2 bases from J; junction bases left unmatched: 4. Germline-derived CDR1 and CDR2 are LGHDT and YNNKEL (reference sequence). The CDR3 spells CASSQDPLAGAYNEQFF. Written as DNA, the CDR3 is TGTGCCAGCAGCCAAGATCCTCTAGCGGGGGCCTACAATGAGCAGTTCTTC.

This clone showed up just once. V is TRBV27 and J is TRBJ1-5, with D possibly being TRBD1 (6 bases). CDR1 is MNHEY, CDR2 SMNVEV, per germline (reference sequence). The CDR3 spans 15 residues. V was pared by 8 bases and J by 1 base, with 15 bases between. CDR3 amino acids: CASRPGTLSNQPQHF. In nucleotides, the CDR3 is TGTGCCAGCCGTCCCGGGACATTAAGCAATCAGCCCCAGCATTTT.

This chain connects TRBV11-3 to TRBJ2-1; TRBD2 matches 11 bases. The J segment lost 6 bases and the V segment lost 5 bases, leaving 12 bases of the junction unmatched. From germline, CDR1 is SGHNT and CDR2 YENEEA. This CDR3 has 17 amino acids. The CDR3 spells CASSRLAGGIGANEQFF. For the CDR3, the DNA is TGTGCCAGCAGCCGCTTAGCGGGAGGGATCGGGGCCAATGAGCAGTTCTTC. The whole variable domain, remainder taken from reference TRBV11-3 and TRBJ2-1, is EAGVVQSPRYKIIEKKQPVAFWCNPISGHNTLYWYLQNLGQGPELLIRYENEEAVDDSQLPKDRFSAERLKGVDSTLKIQPAELGDSAVYLCASSRLAGGIGANEQFFGPGTRLTVL.

The V call is TRBV3-1 (or the pseudogene TRBV3-2), the J call TRBJ2-1; 10 bases line up with TRBD2. Trimming took 1 base from V and 7 from J; bases not matched to a gene: 13. In germline, CDR1 is LGHDT, CDR2 YNNKEL (reference sequence). The CDR3 is 18 residues long. The CDR3 reads CASSQGLWASGSGNEQFF. CDR3 nucleotides: TGTGCCAGCAGCCAAGGTCTGTGGGCTAGCGGGAGCGGAAATGAGCAGTTCTTC.

This chain uses TRBV21-1 with TRBJ2-1; TRBD2 is the table's D call, not checked against the DNA. TRBV21-1 is classified as a pseudogene. The CDR3 totals 16 residues. DNA for the CDR3: TGTGCCAGCAGCAAAACGTCAGCGGGAGCAAACAATGAGCAGTTCTTC. It encodes CASSKTSAGANNEQFF.